In its sample, the clone carrying this TCR beta chain was seen a few times. The data belong to a study of spatial heterogeneity in lung cancer. The CDR3 loop spans 13 amino acids. CDR1 and CDR2 from the germline V gene are MNHNS and SASEGT. V gave up 7 bases and J gave up 6 bases, with 13 bases separating them. Every TCR cDNA molecule bore a unique molecular identifier. One entry per CDR3 protein results from TCRdb running MiXCR on the 5' RACE reads. The top ten clones hold about 37% of a sample with more than 20,000 distinct CDR3 sequences, roughly 4.6% of them seen once. Described time point: sample taken at primary tumor resection. From tumor, nontumor lung or frozen PBMC, whole RNA was taken unsorted for sequencing.

This TCR was recovered from a male donor with early-stage non-small cell lung cancer. This specimen was PBMCs, taken at surgery. This sequence joins TRBV6-1 and TRBJ1-5, with D maybe TRBD1 (6 bases). The CDR3 DNA is TGTGCCAGCAATCGACAGGACGGTCAGCCCCAGCATTTT. Amino acids: CASNRQDGQPQHF.